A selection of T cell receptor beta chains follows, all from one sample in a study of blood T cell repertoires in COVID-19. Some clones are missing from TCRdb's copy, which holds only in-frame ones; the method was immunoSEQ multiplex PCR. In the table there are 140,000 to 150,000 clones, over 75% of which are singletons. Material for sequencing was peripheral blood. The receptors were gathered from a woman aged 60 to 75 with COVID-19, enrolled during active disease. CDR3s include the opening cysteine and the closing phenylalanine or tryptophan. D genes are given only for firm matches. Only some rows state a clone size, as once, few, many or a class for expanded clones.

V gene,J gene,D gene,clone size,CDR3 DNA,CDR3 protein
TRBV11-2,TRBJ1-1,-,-,TGTGCCAGCAGCTTAAGGGGAGGAGGGGCTTTGAGCACTGAAGCTTTCTTT,CASSLRGGGALSTEAFF
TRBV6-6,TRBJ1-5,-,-,TGTGCCACCCGGTATAGCAATCAGCCCCAGCATTTT,CATRYSNQPQHF
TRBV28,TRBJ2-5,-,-,TGTGCCAGCAGCCTGCCTGAAGGGGGGGGCCTAAAGACCCAGTACTTC,CASSLPEGGGLKTQYF
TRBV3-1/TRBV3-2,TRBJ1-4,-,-,TGTGCCAGCAGCCAAGACAGGGGAAAATTTGAAAAACTGTTTTTT,CASSQDRGKFEKLFF
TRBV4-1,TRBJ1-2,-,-,TGCGCCAGCAGCCAAGATCAGGGGCGGAGAAACTATGGCTACACCTTC,CASSQDQGRRNYGYTF
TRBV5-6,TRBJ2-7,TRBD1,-,TGTGCCAGCAGCTTGACCGGTCTCCGGGACAGGGGAGGCGAGCAGTACTTC,CASSLTGLRDRGGEQYF
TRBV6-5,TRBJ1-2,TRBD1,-,TGTGCCAGCAGTTACTCGACAGGGGGCATCTATGGCTACACCTTC,CASSYSTGGIYGYTF
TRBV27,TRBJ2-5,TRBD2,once,TGTGCCAGCAGCCCGACTAGCGGCAGCTGGGAGACCCAGTACTTC,CASSPTSGSWETQYF
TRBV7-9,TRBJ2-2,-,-,TGTGCCAGCAGCTCCCCCGAGGGATTCACCGGGGAGCTGTTTTTT,CASSSPEGFTGELFF
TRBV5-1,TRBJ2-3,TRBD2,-,TGCGCCAGCAGCTCCCGACTAGCGGGGCAGACAGATACGCAGTATTTT,CASSSRLAGQTDTQYF
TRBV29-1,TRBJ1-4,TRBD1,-,TGCAGCGCCTTCTCGGGACAGGGTAATGAAAAACTGTTTTTT,CSAFSGQGNEKLFF
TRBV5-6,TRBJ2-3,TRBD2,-,TGTGCCAGCAGCTTGGGAGCGGGGGGGCCAGATACGCAGTATTTT,CASSLGAGGPDTQYF
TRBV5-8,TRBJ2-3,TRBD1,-,TGTGCCAGCCTTGCCAAAAGGGGGCGCACAGATACGCAGTATTTT,CASLAKRGRTDTQYF
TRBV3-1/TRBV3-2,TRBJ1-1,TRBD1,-,TGTGCCAGCAGCCCAACAGGGGCCACTGAAGCTTTCTTT,CASSPTGATEAFF
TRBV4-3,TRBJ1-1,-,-,TGCGCCAGCAGCCAAGGAGGTAACACTGAAGCTTTCTTT,CASSQGGNTEAFF
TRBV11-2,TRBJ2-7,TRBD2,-,TGTGCCAGCAGCCATCTAGCGGGTTCCAGCTCCTACGAGCAGTACTTC,CASSHLAGSSSYEQYF
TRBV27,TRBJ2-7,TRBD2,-,TGTGCCAGCAGTTTATTAGGAGCGGGGAATTACTACGAGCAGTACTTC,CASSLLGAGNYYEQYF
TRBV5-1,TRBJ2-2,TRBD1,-,TGCGCCAGCAGCACCGGGGACAGTCACACCGGGGAGCTGTTTTTT,CASSTGDSHTGELFF
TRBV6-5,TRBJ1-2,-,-,TGTGCCAGCAGTTTAAACCCAGGAAACTATGGCTACACCTTC,CASSLNPGNYGYTF
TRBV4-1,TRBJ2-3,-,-,TGCGCCAGCAGCCTCGACCTTAGCGATGGCACAGATACGCAGTATTTT,CASSLDLSDGTDTQYF
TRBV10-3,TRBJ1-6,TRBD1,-,TGTGCCATCAGCCGGACAGGGCCGAATTCACCCCTCCACTTT,CAISRTGPNSPLHF
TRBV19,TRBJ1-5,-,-,TGTGCCAGTAGTATAGGAGGGTATCTTAGCAATCAGCCCCAGCATTTT,CASSIGGYLSNQPQHF
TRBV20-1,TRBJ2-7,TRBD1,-,TGCAGTGCTAGAGATGGGACAGGTTTGTACTTC,CSARDGTGLYF
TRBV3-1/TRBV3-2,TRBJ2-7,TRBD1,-,TGTGCCAGCAGCCAAAGGGACAGGGACTCCGAGCAGTACTTC,CASSQRDRDSEQYF
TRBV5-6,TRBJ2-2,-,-,TGTGCCAGCAGCCGAGAGGGACACCCAACCGGGGAGCTGTTTTTT,CASSREGHPTGELFF
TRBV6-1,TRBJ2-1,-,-,TGTGCCAGCAGTGAAGCTGGGGAGATGGAGCAGTTCTTC,CASSEAGEMEQFF
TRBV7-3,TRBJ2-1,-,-,TGTGATATCGAGTGGTGCAATGAGCAGTTCTTC,CDIEWCNEQFF
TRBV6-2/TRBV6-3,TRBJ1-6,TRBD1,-,TGTGCCAGCAGTTCGGGACAGCCTTATAATTCACCCCTCCACTTT,CASSSGQPYNSPLHF
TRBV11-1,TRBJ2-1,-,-,TGTGCCAGCAGCTTAGCGAAGTCGCTAGCCCGCGATGAGCAGTTCTTC,CASSLAKSLARDEQFF
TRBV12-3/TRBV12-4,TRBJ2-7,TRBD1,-,TGTGCCAGCAGCCCGGGACAGGGCTACGAGCAGTACTTC,CASSPGQGYEQYF
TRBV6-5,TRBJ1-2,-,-,TGTGCCAGCAGAGACAATGCGGAGGGCAATGGCTACACCTTC,CASRDNAEGNGYTF
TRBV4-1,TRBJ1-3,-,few,TGCGCCAGCAGCCAAGTTTTGGTGTTCGGGGGATCTGGAAACACCATATATTTT,CASSQVLVFGGSGNTIYF
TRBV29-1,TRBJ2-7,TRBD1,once,TGCAGCGTACTCTTCCGGGACAGCTACGAGCAGTACTTC,CSVLFRDSYEQYF
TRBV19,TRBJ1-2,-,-,TGTGCCAGTAGTGACACAGTGACCAACTATGGCTACACCTTC,CASSDTVTNYGYTF
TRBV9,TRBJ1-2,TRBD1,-,TGTGCCAGCAGCGGAGGGGGCGCGAACTATGGCTACACCTTC,CASSGGGANYGYTF
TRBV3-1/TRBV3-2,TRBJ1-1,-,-,TGTGCCAGCAGCCAACAGGGTTTGAACACTGAAGCTTTCTTT,CASSQQGLNTEAFF
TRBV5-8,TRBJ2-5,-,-,TGTGCCAGCAGCCCCTGGACACCTCAAGAGACCCAGTACTTC,CASSPWTPQETQYF
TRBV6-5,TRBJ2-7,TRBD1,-,TGTGCCGGGAGGACAGGGGGCGGAATCTACGAGCAGTACTTC,CAGRTGGGIYEQYF
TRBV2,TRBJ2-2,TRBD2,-,TGTGCCAGCAGGTGGCGGGGGATCACCGGGGAGCTGTTTTTT,CASRWRGITGELFF
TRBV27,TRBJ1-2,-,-,TGTGCCAGCAGTTTAGCGAGGGACTATGGCTACACCTTC,CASSLARDYGYTF
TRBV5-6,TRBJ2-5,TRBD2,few,TGTGCCAGCAGCTTCGAGCGGGGGGCACGCGAGACCCAGTACTTC,CASSFERGARETQYF
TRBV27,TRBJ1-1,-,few,TGTGCCAGCAGTCCGGCGGGGCATGTGGAGAACACTGAAGCTTTCTTT,CASSPAGHVENTEAFF
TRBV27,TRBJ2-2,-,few,TGTGCCAGCAGTTTAGGCGGGACGAACACCGGGGAGCTGTTTTTT,CASSLGGTNTGELFF
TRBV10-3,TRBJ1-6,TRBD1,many,TGTGCCATAGGGACAGCGTATAATTCACCCCTCCACTTT,CAIGTAYNSPLHF
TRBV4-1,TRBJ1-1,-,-,TGCGCCAGCAGCCAAGTCTTTCGGGTTGACACTGAAGCTTTCTTT,CASSQVFRVDTEAFF
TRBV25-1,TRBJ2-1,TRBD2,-,TGTGCCAGCAGTGAAGCAAGCGGGGGGGCCCTTGAGCAGTTCTTC,CASSEASGGALEQFF
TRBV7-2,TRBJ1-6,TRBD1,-,TGTGCCAGCAGCCCCCCGGGACAGGGAAATTCACCCCTCCACTTT,CASSPPGQGNSPLHF
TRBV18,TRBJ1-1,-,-,TGTGCCAGCTCCCCAGGTTCTGCACCCCGGACATTGAACACTGAAGCTTTCTTT,CASSPGSAPRTLNTEAFF
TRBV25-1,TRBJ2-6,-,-,TGTGCCAGCAGTGGGAGAGTTTCTGGGGCCAACGTCCTGACTTTC,CASSGRVSGANVLTF
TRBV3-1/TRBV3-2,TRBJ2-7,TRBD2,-,TGTGCCAGCAGACCCTCCGGGACTAGCGGCTACGAGCAGTACTTC,CASRPSGTSGYEQYF
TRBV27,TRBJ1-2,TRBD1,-,TGTGCCAGCAGTTTTTTCGACAGGGGAACCTATGGCTACACCTTC,CASSFFDRGTYGYTF
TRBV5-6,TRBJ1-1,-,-,TGTGCCAGCAGCTTGTATACAGGCATGAACACTGAAGCTTTCTTT,CASSLYTGMNTEAFF
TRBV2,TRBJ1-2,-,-,TGTGCCAGCGCGCTAGCCCCTTTTAACTATGGCTACACCTTC,CASALAPFNYGYTF
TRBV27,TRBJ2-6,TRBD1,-,TGTGCCAGCAGTTCCGGACAGGGGGTTGCTGGGGCCAACGTCCTGACTTTC,CASSSGQGVAGANVLTF